The sequence of this T cell receptor beta chain was determined in a study of T cell responses to AZD1222 COVID-19 vaccine. Study in general: Pooling covered second doses at about 4 or about 12 weeks.

CDR3 length equals 15 residues. From germline, CDR1 is SGHRS and CDR2 YFSETQ. Losses at the gene ends were 4 bases for V and 2 bases for J; bases not matched to a gene: 7. Produced via immunoSEQ multiplex PCR; TCRdb's table is partial and in-frame only. The table lists under 150,000 clones, about nine tenths of them singletons. The specimen comprised peripheral blood, sampled on day 0 of AZD1222 vaccination. The chain recombines TRBV5-1 with TRBJ2-7, with 9 bases matching TRBD1. The clonotype was recovered from an adult in good health. The CDR3 here is CASSRGQGRPYEQYF. The DNA of the CDR3 is TGCGCCAGCAGCCGAGGACAGGGGAGACCCTACGAGCAGTACTTC.